What follows are 18 T cell receptor beta chains derived from one specimen sequenced in a study of blood T cell repertoires in COVID-19. The repertoire was sequenced with immunoSEQ multiplex PCR; TCRdb's copy has only in-frame clones and lacks some. The top ten clones hold more than 8.5% of a sample with approximately 320,000 clones, roughly 90% of them seen once. Sample: PBMCs or T cells enriched from blood (not recorded which). These receptors all stem from a woman aged 18-29 years who had recovered from COVID-19.

J is TRBJ1-2 and V is TRBV6-1, with D uncertain. Deletions cut 3 bases from V and 4 bases from J, with 15 bases between. The germline gives CDR1 MNHNS, CDR2 SASEGT. This CDR3 spans 15 amino acids. The CDR3 sequence: CASSESFGESYGYTF. CDR3 nucleotides: TGTGCCAGCAGTGAGTCGTTCGGGGAAAGCTATGGCTACACCTTC.

This chain joins TRBV15 and TRBJ2-7; 7 bases are a match to TRBD1. V shed 0 bases and J 4 bases; nucleotides not matched to a gene: 12. Germline lookup yields CDR1 LNHNV and CDR2 YYDKDF (reference sequence). This CDR3 region has 17 residues. The CDR3 is CATSRDRTGEFLYEQYF. The CDR3 nucleotides read TGTGCCACCAGCAGAGATCGCACAGGGGAATTCCTTTACGAGCAGTACTTC.

The CDR3 region has the DNA TGCAGCGTGCAAGGACTAGCCCTGGGAGAGACCCAGTACTTC. Encoded protein: CSVQGLALGETQYF. This chain links TRBV29-1 with TRBJ2-5, with 8 nucleotides matching TRBD2. V lost 6 bases, J lost 4 bases, and 10 bases stayed unmatched. The CDR3 length is 14 residues. CDR1 and CDR2 from the germline V gene are SQVTM and ANQGSEA.

The chain couples TRBV4-2 to TRBJ2-1; TRBD2 matches 8 bases. Germline V gives CDR1 LGHNA, CDR2 YNFKEQ. V lost 3 bases and J lost 0; bases outside the gene matches: 1. The CDR3 has 15 amino acids. The CDR3 is CASSQAGGSYNEQFF. The CDR3 bases are TGTGCCAGCAGCCAGGCGGGGGGCTCCTACAATGAGCAGTTCTTC.

This chain uses TRBV5-1 with TRBJ2-3; 14 bases are a match to TRBD2. Trimming removed 6 bases from V and 6 bases from J; junction bases left unmatched: 6. The CDR3 totals 15 residues. Per germline, CDR1 SGHRS and CDR2 YFSETQ. This CDR3 reads CASTGTSGSFDTQYF. CDR3 nucleotide sequence: TGCGCCAGCACCGGGACTAGCGGGAGTTTTGATACGCAGTATTTT.

Concerning this clone: Other nucleotide sequences from this sample produce the same CDR3. The chain links TRBV4-3 to TRBJ2-7; perhaps TRBD1 as D (6 bases). V gave up 0 bases and J gave up 0 bases, with 12 bases separating them. The germline V gene encodes CDR1 LGHNA and CDR2 YSLEER. This CDR3 is 16 amino acids long. CDR3 in amino acids: CASSQDTGSSSYEQYF. Written as DNA, the CDR3 is TGCGCCAGCAGCCAAGATACAGGGTCCAGCTCCTACGAGCAGTACTTC.

This clone occurred a few times. This chain joins TRBV20-1 and TRBJ1-1; D not certain. Germline V gene data show CDR1 as DFQATT and CDR2 as SNEGSKA (reference sequence). CDR3 length equals 11 residues. The V gene lost 6 bases and the J gene lost 3 bases, with 8 bases spanning the gap. As DNA, the CDR3 is TGCAGTGCGGAGGGCTACACTGAAGCTTTCTTT. Encoded protein: CSAEGYTEAFF.

The table lists this clone with a count of one. The chain has TRBV5-4 and TRBJ2-3; TRBD2 aligns across 9 bases. This CDR3 has 15 residues. Germline lookup yields CDR1 SGHNT and CDR2 YYREEE (reference sequence). With V trimmed by 4 bases and J by 4 bases, 7 bases remained unmatched. The CDR3 DNA sequence: TGTGCCAGCAGCCCCGGACTAGCGTTCGCAGATACGCAGTATTTT. Residues: CASSPGLAFADTQYF.

This chain links TRBV5-1 with TRBJ2-2; the match to TRBD1 covers 8 bases. This CDR3 comprises 15 residues. CDR1 and CDR2 (germline): SGHRS, YFSETQ. V lost 4 bases, J lost 5 bases, and 7 bases stayed unmatched. The CDR3 sequence: CASSQGALKTGELFF. CDR3 DNA: TGCGCCAGCAGCCAGGGGGCCCTCAAGACCGGGGAGCTGTTTTTT.

The V call is TRBV10-2, the J call TRBJ2-7, with 14 bases matching TRBD2. The CDR3 loop spans 19 amino acids. Per the germline V gene, CDR1 is WSHSY and CDR2 is SAAADI. The ends lost 7 bases at V and 3 bases at J; junction bases unmatched: 17. CDR3 loop: CASTRWTSGRQSSGYEQYF. The CDR3 DNA sequence: TGCGCCAGCACCCGGTGGACTAGCGGGAGGCAGTCTTCGGGCTACGAGCAGTACTTC.

The rearrangement joins TRBV15 to TRBJ2-4, with unresolved D. V was pared by 0 bases and J by 8 bases, with 17 bases between. Germline CDR1 is LNHNV and CDR2 is YYDKDF (reference sequence). The CDR3 loop spans 16 amino acids. CDR3 in DNA: TGTGCCACCAGCAGAGATGCGGTGTCGCCCCGGGACATTCAGTACTTC. It yields the protein CATSRDAVSPRDIQYF.

This chain joins TRBV4-2 and TRBJ2-3, with 11 bases fitting TRBD2. Losses at the gene ends were 1 base for V and 4 bases for J; bases not matched to a gene: 7. Germline V gene sequence: CDR1 LGHNA, CDR2 YNFKEQ. This CDR3 comprises 17 residues. This chain's CDR3 is CASSQALAGGPSDTQYF. The CDR3 coding sequence is TGTGCCAGCAGCCAAGCATTAGCGGGAGGGCCTTCAGATACGCAGTATTTT.

V usage is TRBV18 and J usage is TRBJ2-5, with 10 bases matching TRBD2. CDR1 KGHSH and CDR2 LQKENI come from the germline V gene. The V segment lost 3 bases and the J segment 5 bases; nucleotides outside the gene matches: 9. The length of the CDR3 is 16 residues. CDR3 loop: CASSPSAGGAEETQYF. The DNA for the CDR3 is TGTGCCAGCTCACCGTCAGCGGGAGGGGCGGAGGAGACCCAGTACTTC.

The gene calls are TRBV6-2 or TRBV6-3 and TRBJ2-3, with 10 bases matching TRBD1. The CDR3 spans 14 residues. Per the germline V gene, CDR1 is MNHEY and CDR2 is SVGEGT. The J segment lost 5 bases and the V segment lost 2 bases, leaving 1 base of the junction unmatched. CDR3 loop: CASSYRTGGDTQYF. CDR3 DNA sequence: TGTGCCAGCAGTTACCGGACAGGGGGAGATACGCAGTATTTT.

The genes are TRBV9 and TRBJ2-7; D call uncertain. This CDR3 has 14 amino acids. V lost 0 bases to trimming and J lost 2 bases, with 9 bases between them. Germline V gene lookup returns CDR1 SGDLS and CDR2 YYNGEE. CDR3 DNA sequence: TGTGCCAGCAGCGTAGGGTCCGCAGCCTACGAGCAGTACTTC. Protein: CASSVGSAAYEQYF.

The rearrangement joins TRBV28 to TRBJ2-2; tentative D call: TRBD1 (5 bases). With 10 bases removed from V and 3 bases from J, the gap between germline ends came to 15 bases. The CDR3 sequence is 14 residues long. CDR1 is MDHEN and CDR2 is SYDVKM in the germline V gene. The CDR3 spells CATAWGVDTGELFF. CDR3 sequence (DNA): TGTGCCACCGCCTGGGGCGTTGACACCGGGGAGCTGTTTTTT.

The rearrangement joins TRBV18 to TRBJ2-7; no clear D. CDR3 length equals 13 residues. Germline assignment: CDR1 KGHSH and CDR2 LQKENI. The germline V and J ends were trimmed by 6 bases and 0 bases, with 9 bases remaining between them. CDR3 sequence reads: CASSLTISYEQYF. The CDR3 region has the DNA TGTGCCAGCTCTCTAACGATCTCCTACGAGCAGTACTTC.

The chain joins TRBV7-8 to TRBJ1-4; 7 nucleotides agree with TRBD1. The CDR3 totals 15 residues. V trimming: 3 bases; J trimming: 7 bases; junction bases outside the gene matches: 8. Germline CDR1 and CDR2: SGHVS and FQNEAQ. The CDR3 reads CASSFQTGRSEKLFF. The CDR3, as DNA: TGTGCCAGCAGCTTCCAGACAGGGCGGAGTGAAAAACTGTTTTTT.